Sequencing of this T cell receptor (beta chain) was carried out in a study of shared clonotypes between healthy human individuals. Note on this clone: Its matching antigen is unknown.

The material for each subset, its genomic DNA, was split evenly across several immunoSEQ plates. Clones were sequenced by immunoSEQ multiplex PCR, and TCRdb holds only the in-frame ones, with some missing. The sample lists approximately 1.5 million clones; 95% to 99% were seen once. Germline V gene lookup returns CDR1 SEHNR and CDR2 FQNEAQ (reference sequence). Trimming took off 5 bases at V and 5 bases at J, with 16 bases between the two ends. The CDR3 is 14 residues long. Findings and limits, study-wide: Generally, estimated richness proved larger in naive subsets than it did in memory subsets. Clonotypes that were shared across a handful of donors made up around 5.5% of naive CD4 clonotypes.

The gene calls are TRBV7-9 and TRBJ2-7; D is unresolved. This clonotype was sampled from a man aged 25 to 40 in good health. Source material: naive CD4+ T cells sorted from blood. Subset indicated: CD45RA+ positively selected. CDR3 DNA: TGTGCCAGCAGCGAGGACGGTGGAATAAACGAGCAGTACTTC. It translates to CASSEDGGINEQYF.